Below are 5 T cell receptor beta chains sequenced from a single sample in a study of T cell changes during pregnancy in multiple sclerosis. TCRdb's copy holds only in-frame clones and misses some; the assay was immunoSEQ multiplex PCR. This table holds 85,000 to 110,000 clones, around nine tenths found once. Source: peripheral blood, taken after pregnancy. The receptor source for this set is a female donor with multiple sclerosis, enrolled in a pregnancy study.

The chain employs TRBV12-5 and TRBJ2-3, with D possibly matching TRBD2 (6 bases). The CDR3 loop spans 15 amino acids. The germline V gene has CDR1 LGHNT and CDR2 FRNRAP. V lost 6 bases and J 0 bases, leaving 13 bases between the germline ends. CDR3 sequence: CASGGFGTSTDTQYF. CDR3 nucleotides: TGTGCTAGTGGAGGCTTTGGGACTAGCACAGATACGCAGTATTTT. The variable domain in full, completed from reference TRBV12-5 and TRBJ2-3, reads DARVTQTPRHKVTEMGQEVTMRCQPILGHNTVFWYRQTMMQGLELLAYFRNRAPLDDSGMPKDRFSAEMPDATLATLKIQPSEPRDSAVYFCASGGFGTSTDTQYFGPGTRLTVL.

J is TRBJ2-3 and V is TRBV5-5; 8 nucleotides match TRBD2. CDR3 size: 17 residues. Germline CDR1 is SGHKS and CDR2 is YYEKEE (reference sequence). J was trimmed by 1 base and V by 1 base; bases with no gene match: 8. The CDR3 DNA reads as TGTGCCAGCAGCTTGCTAGTGGCTAGCGGGCGCACAGATACGCAGTATTTT. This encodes CASSLLVASGRTDTQYF.

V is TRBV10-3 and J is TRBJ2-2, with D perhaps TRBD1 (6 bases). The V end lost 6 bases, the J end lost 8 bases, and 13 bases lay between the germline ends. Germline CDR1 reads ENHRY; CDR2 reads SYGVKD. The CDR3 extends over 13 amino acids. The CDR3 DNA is TGTGCCATCAGGGGCAGGGACATGGGGGAGCTGTTTTTT. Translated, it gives CAIRGRDMGELFF.

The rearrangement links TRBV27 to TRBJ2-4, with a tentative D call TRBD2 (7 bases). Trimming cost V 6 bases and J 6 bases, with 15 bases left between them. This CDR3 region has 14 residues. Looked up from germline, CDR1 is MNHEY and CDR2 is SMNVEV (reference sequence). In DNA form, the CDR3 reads TGTGCCAGCAGCCTAGCAGGGGAGGGAAACATTCAGTACTTC. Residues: CASSLAGEGNIQYF.

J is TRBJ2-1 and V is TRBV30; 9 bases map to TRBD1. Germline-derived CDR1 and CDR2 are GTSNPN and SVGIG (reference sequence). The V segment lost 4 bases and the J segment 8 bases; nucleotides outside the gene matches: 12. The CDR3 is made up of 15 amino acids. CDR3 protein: CAWNNGQGIVDEQFF. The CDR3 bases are TGTGCCTGGAATAATGGACAGGGGATCGTCGATGAGCAGTTCTTC.